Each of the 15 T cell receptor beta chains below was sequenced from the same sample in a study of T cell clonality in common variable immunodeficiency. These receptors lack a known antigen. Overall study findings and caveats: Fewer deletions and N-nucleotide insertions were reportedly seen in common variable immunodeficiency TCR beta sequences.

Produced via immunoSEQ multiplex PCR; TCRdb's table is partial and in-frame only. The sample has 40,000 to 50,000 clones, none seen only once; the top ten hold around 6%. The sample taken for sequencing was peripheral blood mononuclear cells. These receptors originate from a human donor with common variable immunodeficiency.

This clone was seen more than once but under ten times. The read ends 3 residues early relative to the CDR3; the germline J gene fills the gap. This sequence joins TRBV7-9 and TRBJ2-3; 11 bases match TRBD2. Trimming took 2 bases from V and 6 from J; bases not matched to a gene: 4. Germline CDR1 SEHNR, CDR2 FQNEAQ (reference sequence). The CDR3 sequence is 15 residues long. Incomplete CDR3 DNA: TGTGCCAGCAGCTTACTAGCGGGAGGAGATGATACG. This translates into CASSLLAGGDDT. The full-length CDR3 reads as CASSLLAGGDDTQYF.

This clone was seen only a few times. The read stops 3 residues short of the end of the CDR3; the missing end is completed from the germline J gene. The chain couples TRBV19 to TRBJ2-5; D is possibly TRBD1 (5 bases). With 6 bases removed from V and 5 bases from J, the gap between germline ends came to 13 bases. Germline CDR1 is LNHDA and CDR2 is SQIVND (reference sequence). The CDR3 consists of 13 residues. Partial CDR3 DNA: TGTGCCAGTAGCTTAAAGGGGTTGGAGACC. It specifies CASSLKGLET. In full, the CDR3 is CASSLKGLETQYF. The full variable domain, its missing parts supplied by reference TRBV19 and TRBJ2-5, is DGGITQSPKYLFRKEGQNVTLSCEQNLNHDAMYWYRQDPGQGLRLIYYSQIVNDFQKGDIAEGYSVSREKKESFPLTVTSAQKNPTAFYLCASSLKGLETQYFGPGTRLLVL.

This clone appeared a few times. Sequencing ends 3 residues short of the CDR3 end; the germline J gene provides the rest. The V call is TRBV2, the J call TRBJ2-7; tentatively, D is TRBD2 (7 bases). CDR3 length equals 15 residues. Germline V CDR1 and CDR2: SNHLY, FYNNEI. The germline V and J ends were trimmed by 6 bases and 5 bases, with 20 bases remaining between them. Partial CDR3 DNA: TGTGCCAGCAGGGCACTGGGCGGGGGCTGGGACGAG. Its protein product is CASRALGGGWDE. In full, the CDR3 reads CASRALGGGWDEQYF. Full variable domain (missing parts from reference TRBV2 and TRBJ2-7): EPEVTQTPSHQVTQMGQEVILRCVPISNHLYFYWYRQILGQKVEFLVSFYNNEISEKSEIFDDQFSVERPDGSNFTLKIRSTKLEDSAMYFCASRALGGGWDEQYFGPGTRLTVT.

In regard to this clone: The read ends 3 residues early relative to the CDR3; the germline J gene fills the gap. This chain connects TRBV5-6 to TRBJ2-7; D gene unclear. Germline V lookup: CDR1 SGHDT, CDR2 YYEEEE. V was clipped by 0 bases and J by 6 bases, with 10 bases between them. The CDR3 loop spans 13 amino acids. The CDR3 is CASSLGSATEQYF. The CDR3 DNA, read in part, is TGTGCCAGCAGCTTGGGCAGCGCGACCGAG.

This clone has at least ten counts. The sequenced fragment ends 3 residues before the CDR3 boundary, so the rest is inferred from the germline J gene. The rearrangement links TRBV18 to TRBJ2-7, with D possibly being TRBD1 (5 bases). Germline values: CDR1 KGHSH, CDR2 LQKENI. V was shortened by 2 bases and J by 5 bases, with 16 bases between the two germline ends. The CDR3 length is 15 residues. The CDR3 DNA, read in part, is TGTGCCAGCTCACCAGTAGGACACAAGGTCCACGAG. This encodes CASSPVGHKVHE. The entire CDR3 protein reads CASSPVGHKVHEQYF.

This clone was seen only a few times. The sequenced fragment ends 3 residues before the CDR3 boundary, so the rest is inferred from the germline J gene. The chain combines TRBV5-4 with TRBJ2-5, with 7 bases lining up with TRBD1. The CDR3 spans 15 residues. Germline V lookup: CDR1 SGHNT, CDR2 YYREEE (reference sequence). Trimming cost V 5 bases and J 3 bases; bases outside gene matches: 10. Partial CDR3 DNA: TGTGCCAGCAGGGAGACAGGGACCCGCAAAGAGACC. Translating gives CASRETGTRKET. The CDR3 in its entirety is CASRETGTRKETQYF.

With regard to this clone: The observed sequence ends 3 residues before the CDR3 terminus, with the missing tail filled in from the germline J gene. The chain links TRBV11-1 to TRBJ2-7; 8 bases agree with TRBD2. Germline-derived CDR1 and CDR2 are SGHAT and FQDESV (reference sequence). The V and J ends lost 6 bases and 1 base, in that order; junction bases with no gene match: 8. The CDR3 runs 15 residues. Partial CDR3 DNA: TGTGCCAGCAGGAATACTAGCGGCCTATCCTACGAG. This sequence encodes CASRNTSGLSYE. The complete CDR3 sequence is CASRNTSGLSYEQYF.

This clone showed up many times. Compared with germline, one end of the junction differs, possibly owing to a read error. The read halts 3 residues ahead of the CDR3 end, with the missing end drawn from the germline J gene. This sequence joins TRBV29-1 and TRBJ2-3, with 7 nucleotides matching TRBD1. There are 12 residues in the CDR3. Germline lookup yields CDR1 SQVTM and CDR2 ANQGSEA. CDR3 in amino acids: CSVDRDRGTQYF. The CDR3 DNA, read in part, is TGCAGTGTTGACAGGGATAGGGGTACG.

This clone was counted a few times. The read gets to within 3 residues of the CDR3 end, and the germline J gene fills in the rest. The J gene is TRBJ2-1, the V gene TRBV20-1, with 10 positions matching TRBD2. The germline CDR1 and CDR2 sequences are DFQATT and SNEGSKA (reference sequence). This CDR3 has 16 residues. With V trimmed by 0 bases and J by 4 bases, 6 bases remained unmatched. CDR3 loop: CSARDHIAGGYNEQFF. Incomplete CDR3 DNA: TGCAGTGCTAGAGATCATATAGCGGGGGGTTACAATGAG.

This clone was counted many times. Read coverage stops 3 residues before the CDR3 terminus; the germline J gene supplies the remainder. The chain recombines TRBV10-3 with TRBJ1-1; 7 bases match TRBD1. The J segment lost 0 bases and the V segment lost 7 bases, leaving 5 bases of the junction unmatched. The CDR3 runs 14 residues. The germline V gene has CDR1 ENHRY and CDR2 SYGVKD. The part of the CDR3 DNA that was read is TGTGCCATCACCCCAGGGGGAGTGAACACTGAA. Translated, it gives CAITPGGVNTE. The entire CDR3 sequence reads CAITPGGVNTEAFF.

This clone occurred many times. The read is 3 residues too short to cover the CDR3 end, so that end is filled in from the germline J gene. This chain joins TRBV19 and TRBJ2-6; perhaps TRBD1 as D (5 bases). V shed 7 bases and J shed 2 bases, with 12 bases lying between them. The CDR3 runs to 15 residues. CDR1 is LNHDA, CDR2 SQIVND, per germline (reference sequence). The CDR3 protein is CASNRMRTGANVLTF. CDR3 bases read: TGTGCCAGTAACAGGATGAGAACTGGGGCCAACGTC.

CDR3 bases read: TGTGCCAGTAGTATAGCAACCGGGACAGGGGGTCAAACTGAA. Its translation is CASSIATGTGGQTE. The complete CDR3 sequence is CASSIATGTGGQTEAFF. The rearrangement uses TRBV19 and TRBJ1-1, with 11 bases aligning to TRBD1. The CDR3 extends 3 residues past the end of the read, so its final part is completed from the germline J gene. Germline V gives CDR1 LNHDA, CDR2 SQIVND (reference sequence). V dropped 1 base and J dropped 5; count of bases not matched to a gene: 9. The CDR3 extends over 17 amino acids.

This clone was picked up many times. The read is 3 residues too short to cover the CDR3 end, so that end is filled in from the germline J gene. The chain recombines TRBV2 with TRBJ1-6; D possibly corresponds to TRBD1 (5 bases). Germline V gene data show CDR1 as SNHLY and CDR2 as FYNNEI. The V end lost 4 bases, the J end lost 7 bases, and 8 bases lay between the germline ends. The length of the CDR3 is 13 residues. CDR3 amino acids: CASSGGRNSPLHF. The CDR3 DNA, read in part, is TGTGCCAGCAGTGGGGGCAGAAATTCACCC.

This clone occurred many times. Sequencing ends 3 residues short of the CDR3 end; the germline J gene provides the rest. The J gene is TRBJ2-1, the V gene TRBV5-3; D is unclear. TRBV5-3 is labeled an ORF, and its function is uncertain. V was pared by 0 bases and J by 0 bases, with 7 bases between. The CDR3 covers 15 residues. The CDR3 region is CARSLAPSSYNEQFF. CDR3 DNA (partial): TGTGCCAGAAGCTTGGCCCCCAGCTCCTACAATGAG.

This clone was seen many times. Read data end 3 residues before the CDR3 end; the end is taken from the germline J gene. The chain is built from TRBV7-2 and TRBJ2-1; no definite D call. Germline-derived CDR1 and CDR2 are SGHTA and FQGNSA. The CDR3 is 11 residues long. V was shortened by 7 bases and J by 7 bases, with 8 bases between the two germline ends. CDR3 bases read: TGTGCCAGCACTAACCGGAATGAG. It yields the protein CASTNRNE. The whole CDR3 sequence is CASTNRNEQFF.